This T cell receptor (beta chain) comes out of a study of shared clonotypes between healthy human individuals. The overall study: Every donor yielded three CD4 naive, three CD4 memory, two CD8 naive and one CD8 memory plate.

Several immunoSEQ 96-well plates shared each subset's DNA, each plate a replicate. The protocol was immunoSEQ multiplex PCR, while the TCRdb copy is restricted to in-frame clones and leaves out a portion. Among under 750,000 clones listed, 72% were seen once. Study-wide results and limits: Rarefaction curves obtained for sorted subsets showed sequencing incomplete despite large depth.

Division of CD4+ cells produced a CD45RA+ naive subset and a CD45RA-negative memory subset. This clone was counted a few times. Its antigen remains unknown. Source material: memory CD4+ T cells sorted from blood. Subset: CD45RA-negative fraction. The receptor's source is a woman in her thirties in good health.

CDR3 nucleotides: TGTGCCAGCATAAGTTTCGGTACAGATACGCAGTATTTT. Translated, it gives CASISFGTDTQYF. V gene TRBV2 combines with J gene TRBJ2-3; unclear D gene. Per germline, CDR1 SNHLY and CDR2 FYNNEI. The CDR3 is 13 amino acids. V was cut by 7 bases and J by 3 bases, with 11 bases left in between.